The 7 T cell receptor beta chains reported below all come from one sample, sequenced in a study of molecular identifiers for immune sequencing clone quantification. MiXCR was run by TCRdb on the PCR reads, yielding one entry per CDR3 protein. The sample yields approximately 550,000 distinct CDR3 sequences, roughly a fifth seen once. The source material was naive CD8+ T cells from blood, with Jurkat cell RNA spiked in. Specified subset: FACS-sorted CD8+CD4-CCR7+CD45RA+ naive T cells. The receptors shown here come from a human donor in good health. Some libraries in this study had Jurkat cell RNA spiked in.

This clonotype was seen at least ten times. The J gene is TRBJ2-5, the V gene TRBV29-1, with no clear D. The CDR3 consists of 12 residues. Germline CDR1 SQVTM, CDR2 ANQGSEA. Between the trimmed V and J ends, which lost 2 bases and 2 bases, there was a span of 6 bases. This CDR3 reads CSVEKNQETQYF. Written as DNA, the CDR3 is TGCAGCGTTGAAAAAAATCAAGAGACCCAGTACTTC.

This chain links TRBV9 with TRBJ2-5, with 10 bases lining up with TRBD2. Trimming took 0 bases from V and 1 from J; bases not matched to a gene: 3. CDR3 size: 16 residues. CDR1 SGDLS and CDR2 YYNGEE come from the germline V gene. The CDR3 DNA is TGTGCCAGCAGCGTAGAACTAGCGGGGTTCCAAGAGACCCAGTACTTC. Translated: CASSVELAGFQETQYF.

This clonotype appeared many times. The J gene is TRBJ1-1, the V gene TRBV9; D is ambiguous. The CDR3 sequence is 14 residues long. With 0 bases removed from V and 1 base from J, the gap between germline ends came to 7 bases. The germline CDR1 and CDR2 sequences are SGDLS and YYNGEE. The CDR3 coding sequence is TGTGCCAGCAGCGTAGTAACAGCGAACACTGAAGCTTTCTTT. Its protein product is CASSVVTANTEAFF.

Remarks on this clonotype: With a much larger clone just one base away, this may be a read error. The chain has TRBV6-2 or TRBV6-3 and TRBJ2-6; 7 nucleotides match TRBD1. This CDR3 has 13 residues. Germline loops: CDR1 MNHEY, CDR2 SVGEGT. The CDR3 DNA sequence: TGTGCCTGCAGTCTGACAGGGCCGGACGTCCTGACTTTC. Amino acid sequence: CACSLTGPDVLTF.

To note about this clonotype: This may be a read error: a much more frequent sequence differs by one nucleotide. The J gene is TRBJ2-3, the V gene TRBV6-1, with D unclear. Trimming took 10 bases from V and 0 from J, leaving 14 bases between them. CDR3 length: 14 residues. CDR1 MNHNS and CDR2 SASEGT come from the germline V gene. Here the CDR3 DNA reads TGTGCCACAACAGAGGACCTGAGCACAGATACGCAGTATTTT. Amino acid sequence: CATTEDLSTDTQYF.

A remark on this clonotype: One end of the junction fails to match germline, which may point to a read error. V gene TRBV10-1 combines with J gene TRBJ2-3; the D is unclear. The CDR3 has 14 amino acids. CDR1 WNHNN and CDR2 SYGVQD come from the germline V gene (reference sequence). CDR3 sequence reads: CVSISHRKTDTQYF. CDR3 coding DNA: TGCGTCAGCATATCTCATCGTAAAACAGATACGCAGTATTTT.

About this clonotype: This may come from a read error, since a much larger clone is one base off. The chain combines TRBV7-9 with TRBJ1-5; 8 bases line up with TRBD1. The CDR3 consists of 16 residues. CDR1 SEHNR and CDR2 FQNEAQ come from the germline V gene (reference sequence). The CDR3 here is CATSLSQGAIGQPQHF. CDR3 sequence (DNA): TGTGCCACCAGCTTATCTCAGGGGGCTATCGGTCAGCCCCAGCATTTT.